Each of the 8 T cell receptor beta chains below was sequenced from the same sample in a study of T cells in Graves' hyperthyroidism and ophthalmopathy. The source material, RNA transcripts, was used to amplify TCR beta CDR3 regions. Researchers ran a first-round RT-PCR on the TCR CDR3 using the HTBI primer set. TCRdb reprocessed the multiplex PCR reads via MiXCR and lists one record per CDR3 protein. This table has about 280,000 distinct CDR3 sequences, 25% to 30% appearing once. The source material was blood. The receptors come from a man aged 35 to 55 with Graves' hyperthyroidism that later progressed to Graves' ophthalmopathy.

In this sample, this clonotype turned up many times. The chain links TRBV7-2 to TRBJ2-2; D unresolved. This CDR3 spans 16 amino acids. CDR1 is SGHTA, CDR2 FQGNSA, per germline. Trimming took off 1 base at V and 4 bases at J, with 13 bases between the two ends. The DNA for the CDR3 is TGTGCCAGCAGCTTAGTGCCACATGGTGGCACCGGGGAGCTGTTTTTT. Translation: CASSLVPHGGTGELFF.

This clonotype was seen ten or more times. In DNA form, the CDR3 reads TGTGCCAGCAGGCCCAGACGGGAGAACACTGAAGCTTTCTTT. It codes for CASRPRRENTEAFF. This chain links TRBV2 with TRBJ1-1; D ambiguous. Germline V CDR1 and CDR2: SNHLY, FYNNEI. V was cut by 6 bases and J by 1 base, with 12 bases left in between. The CDR3 contains 14 residues.

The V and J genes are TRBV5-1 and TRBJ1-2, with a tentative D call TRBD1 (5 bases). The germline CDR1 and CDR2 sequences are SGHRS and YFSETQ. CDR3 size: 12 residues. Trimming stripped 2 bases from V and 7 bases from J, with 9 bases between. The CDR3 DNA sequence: TGCGCCAGCAGCTTTACCCAGGGTGGCTACACCTTC. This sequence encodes CASSFTQGGYTF.

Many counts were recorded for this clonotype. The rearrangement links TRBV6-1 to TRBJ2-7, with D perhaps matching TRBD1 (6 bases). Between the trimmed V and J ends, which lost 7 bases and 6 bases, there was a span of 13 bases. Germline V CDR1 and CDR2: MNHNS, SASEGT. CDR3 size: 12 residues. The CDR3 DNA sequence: TGTGCCAGCAACCAACAGGGTCTCGAGCAGTACTTC. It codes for CASNQQGLEQYF.

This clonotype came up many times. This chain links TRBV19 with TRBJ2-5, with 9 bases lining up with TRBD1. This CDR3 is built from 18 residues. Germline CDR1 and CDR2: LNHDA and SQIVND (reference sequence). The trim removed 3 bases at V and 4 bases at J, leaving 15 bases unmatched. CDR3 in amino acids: CASSITLTGTGRRETQYF. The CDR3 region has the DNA TGTGCCAGTAGTATCACACTCACCGGGACAGGGCGGCGAGAGACCCAGTACTTC.

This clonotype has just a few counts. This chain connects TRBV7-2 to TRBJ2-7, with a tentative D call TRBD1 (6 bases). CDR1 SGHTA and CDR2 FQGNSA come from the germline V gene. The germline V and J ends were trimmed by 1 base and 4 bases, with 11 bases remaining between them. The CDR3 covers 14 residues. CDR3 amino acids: CASSLDQGSYEQYF. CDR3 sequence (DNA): TGTGCCAGCAGCTTAGACCAGGGGTCTTACGAGCAGTACTTC.

The CDR3 DNA reads as TGCAGTGCTAGAGATTGGGAGGAACAGGGGGGCACTGAAGCTTTCTTT. It encodes CSARDWEEQGGTEAFF. The chain uses TRBV20-1 and TRBJ1-1; 8 bases line up with TRBD1. V lost 0 bases and J lost 4; bases outside the gene matches: 10. The CDR3 has 16 amino acids. Germline loops: CDR1 DFQATT, CDR2 SNEGSKA (reference sequence).

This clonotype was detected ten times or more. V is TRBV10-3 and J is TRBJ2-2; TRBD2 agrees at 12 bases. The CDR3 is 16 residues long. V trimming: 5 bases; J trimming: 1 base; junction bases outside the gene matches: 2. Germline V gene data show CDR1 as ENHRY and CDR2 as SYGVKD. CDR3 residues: CAISRTSGMNTGELFF. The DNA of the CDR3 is TGTGCCATCAGTAGGACTAGCGGGATGAACACCGGGGAGCTGTTTTTT.